Listed below are T cell receptor beta chains from one sample, sequenced in a study of cytomegalovirus exposure and HLA in healthy donors. Repertoires were generated with immunoSEQ multiplex PCR, while TCRdb's copy carries only in-frame clones and drops some. This table has approximately 130,000 clones, about 78% appearing once. Source material: PBMCs. These receptors were collected from a man aged 50 to 59 in good health and CMV-seropositive. Both conserved end residues are part of each CDR3. Each record gives: D gene, J gene, clone size, V gene, CDR3 DNA, CDR3 protein. D genes are given only for firm matches. Expanded clones are given a class, and other clones once, few, many or no size at all.

d_gene: TRBD2
j_gene: TRBJ2-2
abundance: once
v_gene: TRBV9
CDR3nt: TGTGCCAGCAGCCCCCGGGGAGCGGGAGGGCCAATCGGCGGGGAGCTGTTTTTT
CDR3aa: CASSPRGAGGPIGGELFF

d_gene: .
j_gene: TRBJ1-5
abundance: .
v_gene: TRBV7-2
CDR3nt: TGTGCCAGCAGCTTAGGGCGGGGTCAACCCCAGCATTTT
CDR3aa: CASSLGRGQPQHF

d_gene: .
j_gene: TRBJ1-1
abundance: few
v_gene: TRBV28
CDR3nt: TGTGCCAGCAGTTCGACTAGAACTGAAGCTTTCTTT
CDR3aa: CASSSTRTEAFF

d_gene: .
j_gene: TRBJ2-2
abundance: .
v_gene: TRBV7-9
CDR3nt: TGTTCCAGCAGCTTAGGGTCAGGGTACACCGGGGAGCTGTTTTTT
CDR3aa: CSSSLGSGYTGELFF

d_gene: TRBD2
j_gene: TRBJ2-5
abundance: .
v_gene: TRBV20-1
CDR3nt: TGCACCGCGGGGGGGGCAGAGACCCAGTACTTC
CDR3aa: CTAGGAETQYF

d_gene: .
j_gene: TRBJ1-2
abundance: .
v_gene: TRBV2
CDR3nt: TGTGCCAGCAGAGGACGGGGGTATTATGGCTACACCTTC
CDR3aa: CASRGRGYYGYTF

d_gene: .
j_gene: TRBJ1-1
abundance: .
v_gene: TRBV6-6
CDR3nt: TGTGCCAGCACCTCAACCCTAAACACTGAAGCTTTCTTT
CDR3aa: CASTSTLNTEAFF

d_gene: .
j_gene: TRBJ1-1
abundance: .
v_gene: TRBV20-1
CDR3nt: TGCAGTGCTCCCGAGGACACTGAAGCTTTCTTT
CDR3aa: CSAPEDTEAFF

d_gene: TRBD2
j_gene: TRBJ2-1
abundance: .
v_gene: TRBV9
CDR3nt: TGTGCCAGCAGCCCCCGGACTAGCGGGGTTACCTACAATGAGCAGTTCTTC
CDR3aa: CASSPRTSGVTYNEQFF

d_gene: .
j_gene: TRBJ2-1
abundance: .
v_gene: TRBV9
CDR3nt: TGTGCCAGCAGCGTAGTAATCGGTGGGGGGACGGAGTTGAATGAGCAGTTCTTC
CDR3aa: CASSVVIGGGTELNEQFF

d_gene: TRBD2
j_gene: TRBJ2-1
abundance: .
v_gene: TRBV2
CDR3nt: TGTGCCAGCAGTGAACAGGCTAGCGGGAGAGGTGAGCAGTTCTTC
CDR3aa: CASSEQASGRGEQFF